This is a list of T cell receptor beta chains from one sample in a study of T cell changes during pregnancy in multiple sclerosis. This table comes from immunoSEQ multiplex PCR, and its TCRdb copy is limited to in-frame clones, with some not included. The sample includes tens of thousands of clones, approximately 94% of them seen just once. The sample in question was peripheral blood, obtained in the third trimester of pregnancy. These TCRs come from a female donor with multiple sclerosis, enrolled in a pregnancy study. Both conserved end residues are part of each CDR3. Fields, in order: D gene, J gene, V gene, clone size, CDR3 DNA, CDR3 protein. D genes are given only for firm matches. Clone size, where shown, is once, few, many, or a class for clones that have expanded.

D gene: TRBD2; J gene: TRBJ2-4; V gene: TRBV11-2; clone size: -; CDR3 DNA: TGTGCCAGCAGCTCCGACCCCGGGACTAGCGGGAGGACTAACATTCAGTACTTC; CDR3 protein: CASSSDPGTSGRTNIQYF
D gene: -; J gene: TRBJ1-2; V gene: TRBV14; clone size: -; CDR3 DNA: TGTGCCAGCAGCCAGTTTCTCGGCTACACCTTC; CDR3 protein: CASSQFLGYTF
D gene: TRBD2; J gene: TRBJ2-3; V gene: TRBV10-1; clone size: -; CDR3 DNA: TGCGCCAGCAGTGAGTCTGGGGCTAGCGGGACAGATACGCAGTATTTT; CDR3 protein: CASSESGASGTDTQYF
D gene: -; J gene: TRBJ1-4; V gene: TRBV7-9; clone size: -; CDR3 DNA: TGTGCCAGCAGCTTAGTTGGACCGGAGGCTAATGAAAAACTGTTTTTT; CDR3 protein: CASSLVGPEANEKLFF
D gene: -; J gene: TRBJ1-2; V gene: TRBV7-8; clone size: -; CDR3 DNA: TGTGCCAGCAGCCCCAACAGGGACTATGGCTACACCTTC; CDR3 protein: CASSPNRDYGYTF
D gene: TRBD2; J gene: TRBJ2-1; V gene: TRBV6-1; clone size: -; CDR3 DNA: TGTGCCAGCAAACTAGCGGGAGTTTTCAATGAGCAGTTCTTC; CDR3 protein: CASKLAGVFNEQFF
D gene: TRBD2; J gene: TRBJ2-2; V gene: TRBV5-1; clone size: -; CDR3 DNA: TGCGCCAGCAGCTTGGGGGCTAGCGGGAGTGCCACCGGGGAGCTGTTTTTT; CDR3 protein: CASSLGASGSATGELFF
D gene: TRBD1; J gene: TRBJ2-7; V gene: TRBV4-3; clone size: -; CDR3 DNA: TGCGCCAGCAGCCAAGAGAAGGGACAGGGATTTTACGAGCAGTACTTC; CDR3 protein: CASSQEKGQGFYEQYF
D gene: TRBD2; J gene: TRBJ2-1; V gene: TRBV6-4; clone size: -; CDR3 DNA: TGTGCCAGCAGAGGGACTAGCGTTACGGATGAGCAGTTCTTC; CDR3 protein: CASRGTSVTDEQFF
D gene: -; J gene: TRBJ2-4; V gene: TRBV6-1; clone size: -; CDR3 DNA: TGTGCCAGCAGTGATGGACAGACAGCCATTCAGTACTTC; CDR3 protein: CASSDGQTAIQYF
D gene: -; J gene: TRBJ2-7; V gene: TRBV5-6; clone size: -; CDR3 DNA: TGTGCCAGCAGCCGCGTCGGGCCAGGGGTTTCTTACGAGCAGTACTTC; CDR3 protein: CASSRVGPGVSYEQYF
D gene: -; J gene: TRBJ1-5; V gene: TRBV19; clone size: -; CDR3 DNA: TGTGCCAGCAGTCCGCGGGGCGAGGTCAATCAGCCCCAGCATTTT; CDR3 protein: CASSPRGEVNQPQHF
D gene: TRBD1; J gene: TRBJ2-2; V gene: TRBV5-1; clone size: -; CDR3 DNA: TGCGCCAGCAGCTTGGAGACAGGGGCACCCGGGGAGCTGTTTTTT; CDR3 protein: CASSLETGAPGELFF
D gene: -; J gene: TRBJ2-5; V gene: TRBV29-1; clone size: -; CDR3 DNA: TGCAGCGTTGGGGGGGAAGAGACCCAGTACTTC; CDR3 protein: CSVGGEETQYF
D gene: -; J gene: TRBJ1-2; V gene: TRBV6-6; clone size: -; CDR3 DNA: TGTGCCAGCAGTTACTCGAGTGTGGGGGCCTATGGCTACACCTTC; CDR3 protein: CASSYSSVGAYGYTF
D gene: TRBD2; J gene: TRBJ2-5; V gene: TRBV9; clone size: -; CDR3 DNA: TGTGCCAGCAGCGTAGAAGGGCTAGCGGGAGGTCAAGAGACCCAGTACTTC; CDR3 protein: CASSVEGLAGGQETQYF
D gene: TRBD1; J gene: TRBJ2-2; V gene: TRBV5-4; clone size: -; CDR3 DNA: TGTGCCAGCAGCGGTGGACAGGGGCGCACCGGGGAGCTGTTTTTT; CDR3 protein: CASSGGQGRTGELFF
D gene: -; J gene: TRBJ1-1; V gene: TRBV28; clone size: -; CDR3 DNA: TGTGCCAGCAGGGCCGGGAAGGAGAACACTGAAGCTTTCTTT; CDR3 protein: CASRAGKENTEAFF
D gene: TRBD1; J gene: TRBJ1-2; V gene: TRBV11-1; clone size: -; CDR3 DNA: TGTGCCAGCAGCTCGGGACAGGGCCTAGCTAACTATGGCTACACCTTC; CDR3 protein: CASSSGQGLANYGYTF
D gene: -; J gene: TRBJ2-3; V gene: TRBV29-1; clone size: -; CDR3 DNA: TGCAGCGTCACACGACGTTTACCGGGATCAGATACGCAGTATTTT; CDR3 protein: CSVTRRLPGSDTQYF
D gene: TRBD2; J gene: TRBJ2-6; V gene: TRBV5-1; clone size: -; CDR3 DNA: TGCGCCAGCAGCGGGGGACTAGCGGGATCAGGGGCCAACGTCCTGACTTTC; CDR3 protein: CASSGGLAGSGANVLTF
D gene: TRBD1; J gene: TRBJ2-7; V gene: TRBV18; clone size: -; CDR3 DNA: TGTGCCAGCTCAGAGGGACAGGGTCCCTACGAGCAGTACTTC; CDR3 protein: CASSEGQGPYEQYF
D gene: -; J gene: TRBJ1-2; V gene: TRBV19; clone size: -; CDR3 DNA: TGTGCCAGTAGTATAGGAGGGAGTTTAAACTATGGCTACACCTTC; CDR3 protein: CASSIGGSLNYGYTF
D gene: TRBD1; J gene: TRBJ2-2; V gene: TRBV7-9; clone size: -; CDR3 DNA: TGTGCCACCAACCGGGACAGGGTAACCGGGGAGCTGTTTTTT; CDR3 protein: CATNRDRVTGELFF
D gene: -; J gene: TRBJ1-1; V gene: TRBV4-1; clone size: -; CDR3 DNA: TGCGCCAGCAGCCAAGAAAGGAGGTCGGAAAACACTGAAGCTTTCTTT; CDR3 protein: CASSQERRSENTEAFF
D gene: -; J gene: TRBJ2-7; V gene: TRBV21-1; clone size: -; CDR3 DNA: TGTGCCAGCAGCACACTAGATTCAGAGGCGAAACACGAGCAGTACTTC; CDR3 protein: CASSTLDSEAKHEQYF
D gene: TRBD1; J gene: TRBJ2-1; V gene: TRBV30; clone size: once; CDR3 DNA: TGTGCCTGGAGAAGTGGACAGGGGGCCAATGAGCAGTTCTTC; CDR3 protein: CAWRSGQGANEQFF
D gene: TRBD2; J gene: TRBJ2-5; V gene: TRBV10-3; clone size: -; CDR3 DNA: TGTGCCATCAGTGAGTCCCTGGGGGAGGGCCACGGGGAGACCCAGTACTTC; CDR3 protein: CAISESLGEGHGETQYF
D gene: TRBD1; J gene: TRBJ2-1; V gene: TRBV5-6; clone size: -; CDR3 DNA: TGTGCCAGCAGCTTGGTAGCGACAGGGGACGTAGGTGAGCAGTTCTTC; CDR3 protein: CASSLVATGDVGEQFF
D gene: TRBD1; J gene: TRBJ1-4; V gene: TRBV29-1; clone size: -; CDR3 DNA: TGCAGCGTTGCGGGACAGGATTTCGCAACTAATGAAAAACTGTTTTTT; CDR3 protein: CSVAGQDFATNEKLFF
D gene: -; J gene: TRBJ2-7; V gene: TRBV30; clone size: -; CDR3 DNA: TGTGCCTGGAGTGGGGGAGTCCCCTACGAGCAGTACTTC; CDR3 protein: CAWSGGVPYEQYF
D gene: -; J gene: TRBJ2-5; V gene: TRBV30; clone size: -; CDR3 DNA: TGTGCCTGGAGTGTACTCGGGATTTTCGGGGAGACCCAGTACTTC; CDR3 protein: CAWSVLGIFGETQYF
D gene: -; J gene: TRBJ2-3; V gene: TRBV9; clone size: -; CDR3 DNA: TGTGCCAGCAGCGCGAACATGGATACGCAGTATTTT; CDR3 protein: CASSANMDTQYF
D gene: -; J gene: TRBJ1-2; V gene: TRBV29-1; clone size: -; CDR3 DNA: TGCAGCGTTTGGGGGGAAGAGGACTACACCTTC; CDR3 protein: CSVWGEEDYTF
D gene: -; J gene: TRBJ2-2; V gene: TRBV23-1; clone size: -; CDR3 DNA: TGCGCCAGCAGTCAAGCGGCAGTAAACACCGGGGAGCTGTTTTTT; CDR3 protein: CASSQAAVNTGELFF
D gene: TRBD2; J gene: TRBJ2-7; V gene: TRBV4-1; clone size: once; CDR3 DNA: TGCGCCAGCAGCCAAGTTTTAGCGGGGAACTACGAGCAGTACTTC; CDR3 protein: CASSQVLAGNYEQYF
D gene: -; J gene: TRBJ2-7; V gene: TRBV5-1; clone size: -; CDR3 DNA: TGCGCCAGCAGCGTAGCGGAAATACAGTACGAGCAGTACTTC; CDR3 protein: CASSVAEIQYEQYF
D gene: -; J gene: TRBJ2-1; V gene: TRBV5-5; clone size: -; CDR3 DNA: TGTGCCAGCAGCCTATACAGGGAGGGGGATGAGCAGTTCTTC; CDR3 protein: CASSLYREGDEQFF
D gene: -; J gene: TRBJ1-2; V gene: TRBV28; clone size: -; CDR3 DNA: TGTGCCAGCAGTGACGGGTGGCACAATGGCTACACCTTC; CDR3 protein: CASSDGWHNGYTF
D gene: -; J gene: TRBJ2-7; V gene: TRBV21-1; clone size: -; CDR3 DNA: TGTGCCAGCAGCAAACCCCGACTAGCGGGAGTTGAGAGCTCCTACGAGCAGTACTTC; CDR3 protein: CASSKPRLAGVESSYEQYF